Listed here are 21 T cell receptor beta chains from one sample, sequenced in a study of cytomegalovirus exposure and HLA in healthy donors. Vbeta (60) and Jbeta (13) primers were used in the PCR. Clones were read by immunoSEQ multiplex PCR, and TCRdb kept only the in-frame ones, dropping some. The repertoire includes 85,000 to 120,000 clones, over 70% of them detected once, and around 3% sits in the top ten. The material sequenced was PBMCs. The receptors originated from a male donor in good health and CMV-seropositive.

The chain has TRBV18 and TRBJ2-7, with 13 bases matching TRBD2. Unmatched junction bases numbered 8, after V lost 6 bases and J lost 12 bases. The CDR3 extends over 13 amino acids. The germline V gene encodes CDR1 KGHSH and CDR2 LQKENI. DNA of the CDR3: TGTGCCAGCTCCCCGGGACTAGCGGGACGTACGTACTTC. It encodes CASSPGLAGRTYF.

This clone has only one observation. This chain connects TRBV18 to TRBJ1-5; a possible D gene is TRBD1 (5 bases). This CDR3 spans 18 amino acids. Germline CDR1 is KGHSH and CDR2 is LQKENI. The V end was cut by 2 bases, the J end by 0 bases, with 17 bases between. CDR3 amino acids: CASSPRLGGDYSNQPQHF. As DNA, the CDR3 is TGTGCCAGCTCACCAAGGTTGGGGGGGGACTATAGCAATCAGCCCCAGCATTTT.

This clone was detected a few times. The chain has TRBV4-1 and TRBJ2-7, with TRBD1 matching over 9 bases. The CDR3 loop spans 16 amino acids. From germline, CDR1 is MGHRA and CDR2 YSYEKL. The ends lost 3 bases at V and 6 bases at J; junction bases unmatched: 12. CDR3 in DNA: TGCGCCAGCAGCCAGCTCGGGGACAGGGAATCGGTCGAGCAGTACTTC. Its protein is CASSQLGDRESVEQYF.

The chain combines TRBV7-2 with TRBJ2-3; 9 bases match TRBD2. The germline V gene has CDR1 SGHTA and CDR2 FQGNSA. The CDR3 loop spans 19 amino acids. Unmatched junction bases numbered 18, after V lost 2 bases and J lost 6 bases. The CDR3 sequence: CASSLPRNYQREVSDTQYF. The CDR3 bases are TGTGCCAGCAGCTTACCCAGGAATTACCAGCGGGAGGTCTCCGATACGCAGTATTTT.

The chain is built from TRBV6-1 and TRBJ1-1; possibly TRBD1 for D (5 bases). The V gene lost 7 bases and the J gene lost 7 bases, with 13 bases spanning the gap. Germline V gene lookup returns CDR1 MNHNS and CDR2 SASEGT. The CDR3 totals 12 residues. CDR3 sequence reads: CASIQGWGEAFF. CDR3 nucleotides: TGTGCCAGCATTCAGGGATGGGGTGAAGCTTTCTTT.

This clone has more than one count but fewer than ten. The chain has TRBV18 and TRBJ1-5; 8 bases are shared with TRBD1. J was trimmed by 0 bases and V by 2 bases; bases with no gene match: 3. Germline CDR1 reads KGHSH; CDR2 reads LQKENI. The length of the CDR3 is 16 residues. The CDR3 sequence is CASSPGQGYSNQPQHF. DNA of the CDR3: TGTGCCAGCTCACCAGGACAGGGTTATAGCAATCAGCCCCAGCATTTT. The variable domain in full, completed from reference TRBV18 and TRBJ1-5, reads NAGVMQNPRHLVRRRGQEARLRCSPMKGHSHVYWYRQLPEEGLKFMVYLQKENIIDESGMPKERFSAEFPKEGPSILRIQQVVRGDSAAYFCASSPGQGYSNQPQHFGDGTRLSIL.

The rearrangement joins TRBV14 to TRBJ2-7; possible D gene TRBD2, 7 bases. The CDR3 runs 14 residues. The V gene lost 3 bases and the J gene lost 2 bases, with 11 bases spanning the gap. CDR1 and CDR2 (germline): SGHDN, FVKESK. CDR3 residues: CASSQLGGAYEQYF. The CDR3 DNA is TGTGCCAGCAGCCAGTTAGGGGGGGCCTACGAGCAGTACTTC. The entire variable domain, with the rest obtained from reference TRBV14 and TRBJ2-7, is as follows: EAGVTQFPSHSVIEKGQTVTLRCDPISGHDNLYWYRRVMGKEIKFLLHFVKESKQDESGMPNNRFLAERTGGTYSTLKVQPAELEDSGVYFCASSQLGGAYEQYFGPGTRLTVT.

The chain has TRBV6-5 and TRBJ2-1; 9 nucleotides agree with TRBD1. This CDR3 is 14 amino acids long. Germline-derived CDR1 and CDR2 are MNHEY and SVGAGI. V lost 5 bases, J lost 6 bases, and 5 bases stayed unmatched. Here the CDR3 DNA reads TGTGCCAGCAGTACAGGGGGCGGGAGCAATGAGCAGTTCTTC. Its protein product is CASSTGGGSNEQFF.

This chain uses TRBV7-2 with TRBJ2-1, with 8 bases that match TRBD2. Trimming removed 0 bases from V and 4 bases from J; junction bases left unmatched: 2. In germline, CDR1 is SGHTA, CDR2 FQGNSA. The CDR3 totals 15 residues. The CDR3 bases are TGTGCCAGCAGCTTAGCCGGGAGGGAGTACAATGAGCAGTTCTTC. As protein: CASSLAGREYNEQFF.

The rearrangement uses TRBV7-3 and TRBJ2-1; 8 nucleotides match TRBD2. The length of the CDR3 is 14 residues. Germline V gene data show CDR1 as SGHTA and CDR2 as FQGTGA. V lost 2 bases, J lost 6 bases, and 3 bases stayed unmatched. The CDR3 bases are TGTGCCAGCAGCTTAGTTAGCGGGGTCAATGAGCAGTTCTTC. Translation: CASSLVSGVNEQFF. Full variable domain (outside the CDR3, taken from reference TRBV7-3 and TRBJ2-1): GAGVSQTPSNKVTEKGKYVELRCDPISGHTALYWYRQSLGQGPEFLIYFQGTGAADDSGLPNDRFFAVRPEGSVSTLKIQRTERGDSAVYLCASSLVSGVNEQFFGPGTRLTVL.

The CDR3 nucleotides read TGTGCCAGCACCCCTAATGGGCTAGCGGGCTACAATGAGCAGTTCTTC. Translated: CASTPNGLAGYNEQFF. The chain combines TRBV5-6 with TRBJ2-1; 8 bases align to TRBD2. There are 16 residues in the CDR3. Germline V gives CDR1 SGHDT, CDR2 YYEEEE. V trimming: 6 bases; J trimming: 3 bases; junction bases outside the gene matches: 11.

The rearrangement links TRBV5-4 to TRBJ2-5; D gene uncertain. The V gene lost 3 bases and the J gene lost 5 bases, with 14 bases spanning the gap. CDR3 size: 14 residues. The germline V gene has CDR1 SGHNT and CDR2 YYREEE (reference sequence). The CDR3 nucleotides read TGTGCCAGCAGCTCCCCGGGTGCCTTGGAGACCCAGTACTTC. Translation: CASSSPGALETQYF.

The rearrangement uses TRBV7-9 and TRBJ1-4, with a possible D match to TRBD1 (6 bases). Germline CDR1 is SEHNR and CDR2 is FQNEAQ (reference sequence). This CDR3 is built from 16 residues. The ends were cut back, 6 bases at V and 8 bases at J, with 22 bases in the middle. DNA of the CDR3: TGTGCCAGCAGTTCTAAACCGAGGGGGAGAGGGGAAAAACTGTTTTTT. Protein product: CASSSKPRGRGEKLFF.

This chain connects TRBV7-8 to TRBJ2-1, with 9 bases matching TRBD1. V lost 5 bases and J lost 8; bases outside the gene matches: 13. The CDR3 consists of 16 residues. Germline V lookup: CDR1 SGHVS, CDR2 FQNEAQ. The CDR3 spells CASSQFAQGARDEQFF. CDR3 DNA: TGTGCCAGCAGCCAATTCGCACAGGGGGCCAGGGATGAGCAGTTCTTC.

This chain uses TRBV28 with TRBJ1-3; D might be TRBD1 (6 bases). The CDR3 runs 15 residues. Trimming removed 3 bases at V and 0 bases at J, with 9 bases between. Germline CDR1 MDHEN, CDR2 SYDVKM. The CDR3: CASSFTGSSGNTIYF. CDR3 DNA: TGTGCCAGCAGTTTCACAGGGTCCTCTGGAAACACCATATATTTT.

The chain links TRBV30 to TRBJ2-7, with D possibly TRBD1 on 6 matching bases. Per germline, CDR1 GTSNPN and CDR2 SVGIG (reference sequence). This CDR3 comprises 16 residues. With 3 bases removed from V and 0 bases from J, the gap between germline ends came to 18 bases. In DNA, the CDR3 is TGTGCCTGGAGAAGAACAGGGTCCTCGAGCTCCTACGAGCAGTACTTC. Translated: CAWRRTGSSSSYEQYF.

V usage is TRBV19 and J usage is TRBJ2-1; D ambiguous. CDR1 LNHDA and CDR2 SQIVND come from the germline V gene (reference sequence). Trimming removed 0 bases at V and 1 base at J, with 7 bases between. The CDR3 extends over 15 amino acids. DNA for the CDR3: TGTGCCAGTAGTATAGAGAGTTTGTCCTACAATGAGCAGTTCTTC. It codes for CASSIESLSYNEQFF.

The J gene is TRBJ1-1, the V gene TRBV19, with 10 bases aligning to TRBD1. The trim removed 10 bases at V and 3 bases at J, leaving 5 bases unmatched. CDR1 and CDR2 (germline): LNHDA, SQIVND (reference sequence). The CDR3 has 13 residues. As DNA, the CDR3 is TGTGCCACCGAGACAGGGGGCTACACTGAAGCTTTCTTT. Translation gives CATETGGYTEAFF.

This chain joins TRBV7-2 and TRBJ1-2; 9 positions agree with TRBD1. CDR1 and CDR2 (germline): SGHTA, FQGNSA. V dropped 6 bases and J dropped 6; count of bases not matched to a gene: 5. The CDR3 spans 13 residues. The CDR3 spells CASSHRDRDGYTF. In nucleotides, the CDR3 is TGTGCCAGCAGTCACCGGGACAGGGATGGCTACACCTTC.

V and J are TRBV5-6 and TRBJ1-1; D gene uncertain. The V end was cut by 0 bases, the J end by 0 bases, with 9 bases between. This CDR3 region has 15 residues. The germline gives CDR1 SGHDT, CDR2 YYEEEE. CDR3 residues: CASSLGAEVNTEAFF. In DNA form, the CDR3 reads TGTGCCAGCAGCTTGGGGGCAGAAGTGAACACTGAAGCTTTCTTT.

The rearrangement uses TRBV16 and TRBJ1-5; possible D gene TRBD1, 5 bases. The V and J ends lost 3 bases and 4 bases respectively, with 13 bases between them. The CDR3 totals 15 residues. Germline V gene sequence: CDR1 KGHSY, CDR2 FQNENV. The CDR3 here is CASSHITGPNQPQHF. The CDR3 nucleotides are TGTGCCAGCAGCCACATTACAGGTCCAAATCAGCCCCAGCATTTT.